This TCR beta chain was recorded in a study of blood T cell repertoires in COVID-19. Libraries were prepared by immunoSEQ multiplex PCR; TCRdb keeps only in-frame clonotypes and omits some of them. The sample lists about 27,000 clones; about 91% were seen once. CDR1 and CDR2 from the germline V gene are LGHDT and YNNKEL (reference sequence). The J segment lost 6 bases and the V segment lost 1 base, leaving 10 bases of the junction unmatched. The CDR3 spans 18 residues. The source is a human donor with active COVID-19. The donor label of this sample is uncertain. This chain uses TRBV3-1 (or the pseudogene TRBV3-2) with TRBJ2-1, with 12 bases aligning to TRBD2. Sequencing was carried out using peripheral blood. DNA for the CDR3: TGTGCCAGCAGCCAAGGTGCTAGCGGGGGGGCCTTTTTCAATGAGCAGTTCTTC. Translating gives CASSQGASGGAFFNEQFF.